These T cell receptor beta chains were read from a single sample in a study of T cell responses to AZD1222 COVID-19 vaccine. TCRdb's table, derived via immunoSEQ multiplex PCR, lists solely in-frame clones and lacks some. The data contain about 86,000 clones, approximately 78% of them singletons. The specimen was peripheral blood, collected on day 0 of AZD1222 vaccination. These TCRs come from an adult in good health. CDR3s leave out the opening cysteine and the closing phenylalanine or tryptophan. The size field is filled for only some rows; it gives once, few, many or a size class.

J	V	size	CDR3
TRBJ2-3	TRBV5-1	-	ASTQTAGTDTQY
TRBJ2-3	TRBV7-2	-	ASSLAGSGGVDTQY
TRBJ2-1	TRBV5-5	-	ASSLGDRSNEQF
TRBJ1-6	TRBV7-9	-	ASSLMDYNSPLH
TRBJ1-2	TRBV27	-	ASSPLATNYGYT
TRBJ2-2	TRBV5-1	-	ASSLAANTGELF
TRBJ1-1	TRBV28	-	ASDQGGTEAF
TRBJ2-5	TRBV20-1	few	SASKIAVSQETQY
TRBJ2-5	TRBV7-9	-	ASSPRRIAQETQY
TRBJ2-3	TRBV6-1	medium-sized	ASSEWDRGPDTQY
TRBJ1-1	TRBV28	many	ASRSPQRTEAF
TRBJ2-3	TRBV19	-	ASSIPGSDTQY
TRBJ1-4	TRBV18	few	ASSPGESEKLF
TRBJ2-6	TRBV2	-	AIGESGANVLT
TRBJ2-7	TRBV2	-	ASSRTLLSYEQY
TRBJ2-3	TRBV15	-	ATSRARDSRTDTQY
TRBJ2-7	TRBV18	few	ASSPATYSSSHEQY
TRBJ1-1	TRBV10-3	-	AISVGRENTEAF
TRBJ2-5	TRBV29-1	-	SVAGQGKGTQY
TRBJ2-1	TRBV29-1	-	SVEGVGYNEQF
TRBJ1-1	TRBV6-5	-	ASTKGSDGDTEAF